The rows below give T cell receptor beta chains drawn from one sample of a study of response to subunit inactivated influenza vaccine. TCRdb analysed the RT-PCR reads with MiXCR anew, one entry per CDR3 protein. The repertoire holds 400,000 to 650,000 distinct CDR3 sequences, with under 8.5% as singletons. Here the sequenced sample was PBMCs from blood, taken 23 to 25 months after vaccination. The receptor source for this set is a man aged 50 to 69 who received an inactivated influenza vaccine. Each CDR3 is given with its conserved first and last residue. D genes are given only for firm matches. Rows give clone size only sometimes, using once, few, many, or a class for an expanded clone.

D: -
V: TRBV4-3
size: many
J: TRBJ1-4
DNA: TGCGCCAGCAGCCGGCATACAGGTGCGGGTGAAAAACTGTTTTTT
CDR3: CASSRHTGAGEKLFF

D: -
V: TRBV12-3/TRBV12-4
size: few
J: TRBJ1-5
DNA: TGTGCCAGCAGGTTAGACAGGAGCCTTAATCAGCCCCAGCATTTT
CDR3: CASRLDRSLNQPQHF

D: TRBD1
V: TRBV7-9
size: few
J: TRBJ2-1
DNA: TGTGCCAGCAGCCGGACAGGGGGTACGAATGAGCAGTTCTTC
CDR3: CASSRTGGTNEQFF

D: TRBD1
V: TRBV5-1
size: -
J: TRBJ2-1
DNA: TGCGCCAGCAGCGGAAGGACAGGGGATAAAGATGAGCAGTTCTTC
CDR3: CASSGRTGDKDEQFF

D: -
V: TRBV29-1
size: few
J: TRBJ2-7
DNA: TGCAGCGTACAGACCGGGACCTACGAGCAGTACTTC
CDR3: CSVQTGTYEQYF

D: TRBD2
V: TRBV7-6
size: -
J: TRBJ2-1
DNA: TGTGCCAGCAGCTTGATAGCGGGGGGCACCAATGAGCAGTTCTTC
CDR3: CASSLIAGGTNEQFF

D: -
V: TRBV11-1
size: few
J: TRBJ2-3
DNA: TGTGCCAGCAGCACCAAAACAGGGACCACAGATACGCAGTATTTT
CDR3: CASSTKTGTTDTQYF

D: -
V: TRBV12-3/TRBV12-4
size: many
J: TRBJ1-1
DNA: TGTGCCAGCAGTTTTCGCAGGAACACTGAAGCTTTCTTT
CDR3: CASSFRRNTEAFF

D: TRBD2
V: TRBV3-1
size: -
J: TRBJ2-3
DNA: TGTGCCAGCAGCCTGCGGACTAGCGGCATCACAGATACGCAGTATTTT
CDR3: CASSLRTSGITDTQYF

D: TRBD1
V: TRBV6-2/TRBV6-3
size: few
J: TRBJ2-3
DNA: TGTGCCAGCAGTCCCGGGGGACAGGGGGCGAGGGATACGCAGTATTTT
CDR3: CASSPGGQGARDTQYF

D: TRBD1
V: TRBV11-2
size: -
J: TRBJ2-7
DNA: TGTGCCAGCAGTCGAAGCCAGGGGGAAAAAGTGTCCGGGCAGTACTTC
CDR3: CASSRSQGEKVSGQYF

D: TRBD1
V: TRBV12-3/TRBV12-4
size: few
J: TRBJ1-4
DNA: TGTGCCAGCAGTTTCTGGGCAGGGGGAGAAAAACTGTTTTTT
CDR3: CASSFWAGGEKLFF

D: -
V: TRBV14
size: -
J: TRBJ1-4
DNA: TGTGCCAGCAGCCGCGCCATCGGGACGGTTGCAACTAATGAAAAACTGTTTTTT
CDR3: CASSRAIGTVATNEKLFF

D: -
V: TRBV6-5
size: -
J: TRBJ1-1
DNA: TGTGCCAGCACTGAAGCTTTCTTT
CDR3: CASTEAFF

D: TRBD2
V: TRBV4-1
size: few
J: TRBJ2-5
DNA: TGCGCCAGCAGCTTCCGGACTAGCGGGGGAGAGACCCAGTACTTC
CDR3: CASSFRTSGGETQYF

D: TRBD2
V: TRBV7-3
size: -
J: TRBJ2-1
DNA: TGTGCCAGCAGCCTCTTCTCGGGGACTAGCGGGAGCGATGAGCAGTTCTTC
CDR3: CASSLFSGTSGSDEQFF